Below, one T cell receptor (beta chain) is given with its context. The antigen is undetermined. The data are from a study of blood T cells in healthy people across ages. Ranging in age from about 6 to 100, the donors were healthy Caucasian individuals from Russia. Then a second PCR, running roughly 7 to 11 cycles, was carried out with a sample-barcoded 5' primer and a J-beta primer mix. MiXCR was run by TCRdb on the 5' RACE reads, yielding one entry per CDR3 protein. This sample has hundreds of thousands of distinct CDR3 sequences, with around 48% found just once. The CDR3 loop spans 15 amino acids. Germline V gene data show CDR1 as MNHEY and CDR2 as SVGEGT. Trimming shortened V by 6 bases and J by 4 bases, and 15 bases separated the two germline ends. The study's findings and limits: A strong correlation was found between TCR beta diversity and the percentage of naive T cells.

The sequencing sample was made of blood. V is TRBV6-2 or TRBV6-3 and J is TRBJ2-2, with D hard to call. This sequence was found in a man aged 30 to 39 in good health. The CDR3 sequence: CASSPTPPGTGELFF. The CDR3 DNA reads TGTGCCAGCAGCCCGACCCCTCCGGGCACCGGGGAGCTGTTTTTT.